The T cell receptor (beta chain) described here comes from a study of blood T cell repertoires in COVID-19. Study background: Italy, Spain and the United States were the sources of the convalescent and acute COVID-19 samples. In each case, the material was cDNA or gDNA derived from T cells, B-cell-depleted T cells, or PBMCs.

The CDR3 spans 16 residues. Germline CDR1 LNHNV, CDR2 YYDKDF (reference sequence). Between the trimmed V and J ends, which lost 0 bases and 0 bases, there was a span of 12 bases. Original processing methods: Amplification from reference gene primers served as the basis for estimated nucleated cell counts. TCRdb's table, derived via immunoSEQ multiplex PCR, lists solely in-frame clones and lacks some. From that table come the V and J calls and clone size; the DNA was used to work out D and trimming. The sample includes approximately 170,000 clones, around four fifths of them seen just once. Sequencing used peripheral blood. J is TRBJ2-7 and V is TRBV15; weak D call: TRBD2 (5 bases). The clonotype comes from a woman between 65 and 79 years old who had recovered from COVID-19. The CDR3 nucleotides are TGTGCCACCAGCAGAGATCGGGGTTTCGGCTCCTACGAGCAGTACTTC. This translates into CATSRDRGFGSYEQYF.